The 7 T cell receptor beta chains below all came from one sample that was sequenced in a study of somatic mutations in cytotoxic T cells in rheumatoid arthritis. The data were produced by immunoSEQ multiplex PCR, yet TCRdb's version contains in-frame clones alone and is incomplete. The sample shows about 4,200 clones, approximately 72% of them seen only once. The specimen sequenced was CD8+ T cells sorted from blood. Receptor source: an adult with rheumatoid arthritis.

The rearrangement joins TRBV28 to TRBJ1-2; 7 nucleotides align to TRBD1. J lost 4 bases, V lost 5 bases, and 10 bases had no gene match. CDR1 MDHEN and CDR2 SYDVKM come from the germline V gene. This CDR3 region has 15 residues. The CDR3 DNA reads TGTGCCAGCAGTCCCAGACAGGGCCTTACCTATGGCTACACCTTC. This translates into CASSPRQGLTYGYTF.

This sequence joins TRBV6-1 and TRBJ2-7; D is unresolved. The length of the CDR3 is 14 residues. Per the germline V gene, CDR1 is MNHNS and CDR2 is SASEGT. V was clipped by 0 bases and J by 2 bases, with 8 bases between them. CDR3: CASSEAWVPYEQYF. The DNA of the CDR3 is TGTGCCAGCAGTGAAGCTTGGGTCCCCTACGAGCAGTACTTC.

The rearrangement uses TRBV27 and TRBJ2-2; D gene ambiguous. The CDR3 sequence is 12 residues long. V was cut by 6 bases and J by 5 bases, with 7 bases left in between. CDR1 is MNHEY, CDR2 SMNVEV, per germline (reference sequence). This chain's CDR3 is CASSSGTGELFF. In DNA form, the CDR3 reads TGTGCCAGCAGCTCCGGGACCGGGGAGCTGTTTTTT.

The V gene is TRBV19, the J gene TRBJ1-1; unclear D gene. Deletions cut 5 bases from V and 2 bases from J, with 12 bases between. Germline V gene data show CDR1 as LNHDA and CDR2 as SQIVND (reference sequence). The CDR3 loop spans 14 amino acids. CDR3 DNA: TGTGCCAGTAGTGTGAGCTATGGTAACACTGAAGCTTTCTTT. Protein product: CASSVSYGNTEAFF.

The rearrangement joins TRBV21-1 to TRBJ2-7; the D call TRBD1 from the table was never checked on the DNA. TRBV21-1 is a documented pseudogene. The CDR3 extends over 14 amino acids. In DNA, the CDR3 is TGTGCCAGTACCGGGACAACCAACTCCTACGAGCAGTACTTC. This sequence encodes CASTGTTNSYEQYF.

The chain is built from TRBV4-1 and TRBJ2-2; 8 nucleotides align to TRBD2. CDR1 is MGHRA, CDR2 YSYEKL, per germline. The CDR3 sequence is 19 residues long. J gave up 0 bases and V 3 bases, and 12 bases lay outside the gene matches. The CDR3 nucleotides are TGCGCCAGCAGCCAGGGCCCTCATATAGCGGGGTCGAACACCGGGGAGCTGTTTTTT. Its protein is CASSQGPHIAGSNTGELFF.

The chain employs TRBV5-1 and TRBJ2-5, with D uncertain. The J call may be wrong; the DNA end is better matched by TRBJ2-7. The length of the CDR3 is 16 residues. Per the germline V gene, CDR1 is SGHRS and CDR2 is YFSETQ. In nucleotides, the CDR3 is TGCGCCAGCAGCTTGGCCCCCCAACCTCTTCCCCACGAGCAGTACTTC. Translating gives CASSLAPQPLPHEQYF.